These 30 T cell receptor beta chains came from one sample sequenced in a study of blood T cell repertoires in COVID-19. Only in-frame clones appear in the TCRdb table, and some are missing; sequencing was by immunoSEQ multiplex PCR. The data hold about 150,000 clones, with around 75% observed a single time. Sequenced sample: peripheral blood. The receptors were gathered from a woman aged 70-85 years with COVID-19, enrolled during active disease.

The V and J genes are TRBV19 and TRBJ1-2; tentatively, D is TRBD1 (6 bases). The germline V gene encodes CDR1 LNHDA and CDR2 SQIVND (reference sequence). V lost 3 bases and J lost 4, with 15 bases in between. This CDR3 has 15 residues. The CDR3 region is CASSIPGHKGYGYTF. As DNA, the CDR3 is TGTGCCAGTAGTATTCCGGGACATAAGGGCTATGGCTACACCTTC.

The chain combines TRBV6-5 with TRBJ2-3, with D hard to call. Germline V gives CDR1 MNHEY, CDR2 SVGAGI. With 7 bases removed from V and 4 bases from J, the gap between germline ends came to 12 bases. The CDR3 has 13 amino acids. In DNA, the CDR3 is TGTGCCAGCACTCCAGAGGTTGCAGATACGCAGTATTTT. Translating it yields CASTPEVADTQYF.

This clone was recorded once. DNA of the CDR3: TGTGCCAGCAGTGAAGCGCCAAGGCAGGGTGGTTCACCCCTCCACTTT. Its protein product is CASSEAPRQGGSPLHF. The chain employs TRBV2 and TRBJ1-6; tentatively, D is TRBD1 (5 bases). Per the germline V gene, CDR1 is SNHLY and CDR2 is FYNNEI. The V end was cut by 0 bases, the J end by 9 bases, with 15 bases between. The CDR3 is made up of 16 amino acids.

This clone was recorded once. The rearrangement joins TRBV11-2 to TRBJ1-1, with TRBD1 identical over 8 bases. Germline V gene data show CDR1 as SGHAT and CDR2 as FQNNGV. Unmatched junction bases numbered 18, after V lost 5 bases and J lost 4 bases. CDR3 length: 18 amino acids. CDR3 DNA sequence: TGTGCCAGCAGCGAGTCAGGGGGCGGGGGGGGCCCATCCACTGAAGCTTTCTTT. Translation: CASSESGGGGGPSTEAFF.

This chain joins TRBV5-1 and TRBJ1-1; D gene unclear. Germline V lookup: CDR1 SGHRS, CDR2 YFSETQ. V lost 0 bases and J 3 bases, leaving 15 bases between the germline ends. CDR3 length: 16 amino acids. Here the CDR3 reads CASSLVVQLGDTEAFF. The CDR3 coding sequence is TGCGCCAGCAGCTTGGTAGTCCAGCTCGGGGACACTGAAGCTTTCTTT.

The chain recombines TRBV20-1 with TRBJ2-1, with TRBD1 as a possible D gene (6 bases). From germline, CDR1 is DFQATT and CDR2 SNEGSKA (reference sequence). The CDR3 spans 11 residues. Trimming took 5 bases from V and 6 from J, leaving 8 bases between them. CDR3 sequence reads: CSASDSNEQFF. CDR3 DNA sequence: TGCAGTGCTTCGGACAGCAATGAGCAGTTCTTC.

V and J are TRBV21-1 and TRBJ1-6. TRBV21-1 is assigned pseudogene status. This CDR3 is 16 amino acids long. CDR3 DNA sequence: TGTGCCAGCGGGCGGTGCGGGCTCTCCTATAATTCACCCCTCCACTTT. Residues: CASGRCGLSYNSPLHF.

CDR3 amino acids: CASSLRGTEQFF. The CDR3 DNA follows: TGTGCCAGCAGCTTAAGGGGGACTGAGCAGTTCTTC. The chain couples TRBV7-9 to TRBJ2-1; a possible D gene is TRBD1 (6 bases). Trimming shortened V by 2 bases and J by 9 bases, and 8 bases separated the two germline ends. CDR3 length equals 12 residues. Germline CDR1 and CDR2: SEHNR and FQNEAQ (reference sequence).

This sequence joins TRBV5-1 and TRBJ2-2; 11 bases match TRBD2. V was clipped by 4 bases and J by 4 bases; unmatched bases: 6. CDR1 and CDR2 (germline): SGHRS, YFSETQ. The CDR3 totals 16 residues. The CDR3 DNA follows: TGCGCCAGCAGCCAGGGTACTAGCGGGGGCACCGGGGAGCTGTTTTTT. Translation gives CASSQGTSGGTGELFF.

The CDR3 is CASSSVTAAETGELFF. The CDR3 DNA reads TGTGCCAGCAGCTCCGTCACTGCGGCGGAAACCGGGGAGCTGTTTTTT. V and J are TRBV11-2 and TRBJ2-2, with unresolved D. The V and J ends lost 4 bases and 5 bases respectively, with 17 bases between them. The CDR3 has 16 amino acids. Germline values: CDR1 SGHAT, CDR2 FQNNGV.

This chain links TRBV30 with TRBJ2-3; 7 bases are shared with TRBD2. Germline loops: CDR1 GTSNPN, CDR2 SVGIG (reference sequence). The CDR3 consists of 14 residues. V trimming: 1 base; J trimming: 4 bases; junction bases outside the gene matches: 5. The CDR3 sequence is CAWSGGGGPDTQYF. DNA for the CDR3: TGTGCCTGGAGTGGAGGCGGGGGACCAGATACGCAGTATTTT.

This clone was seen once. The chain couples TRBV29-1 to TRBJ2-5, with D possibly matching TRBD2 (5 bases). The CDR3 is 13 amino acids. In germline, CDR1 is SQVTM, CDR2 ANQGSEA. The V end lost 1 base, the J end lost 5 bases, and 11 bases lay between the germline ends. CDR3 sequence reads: CSVEVLAGETQYF. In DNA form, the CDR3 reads TGCAGCGTTGAAGTTCTAGCCGGGGAGACCCAGTACTTC.

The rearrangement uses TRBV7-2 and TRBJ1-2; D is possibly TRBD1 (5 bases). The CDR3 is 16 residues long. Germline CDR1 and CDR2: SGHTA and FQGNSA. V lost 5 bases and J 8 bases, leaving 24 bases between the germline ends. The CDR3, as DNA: TGTGCCAGCAGCCTTGGTGTGGACAATGCTTTACCCGGCTACACCTTC. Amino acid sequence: CASSLGVDNALPGYTF.

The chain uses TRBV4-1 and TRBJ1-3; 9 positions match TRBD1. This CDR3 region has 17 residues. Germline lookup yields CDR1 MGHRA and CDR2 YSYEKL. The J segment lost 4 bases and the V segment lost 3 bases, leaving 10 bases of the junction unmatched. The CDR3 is CASSHPPGQGVGNTIYF. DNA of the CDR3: TGCGCCAGCAGCCATCCTCCGGGACAGGGAGTCGGAAACACCATATATTTT.

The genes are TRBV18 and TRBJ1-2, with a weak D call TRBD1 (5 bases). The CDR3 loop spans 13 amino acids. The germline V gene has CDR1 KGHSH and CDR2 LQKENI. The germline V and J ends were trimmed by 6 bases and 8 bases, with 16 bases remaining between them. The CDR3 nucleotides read TGTGCCAGCTCGGAAAGGACAAGATGGGGCTACACCTTC. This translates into CASSERTRWGYTF.

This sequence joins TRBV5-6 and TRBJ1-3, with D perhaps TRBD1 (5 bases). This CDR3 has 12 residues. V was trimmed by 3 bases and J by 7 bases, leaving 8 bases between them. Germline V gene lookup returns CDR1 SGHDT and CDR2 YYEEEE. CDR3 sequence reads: CASSSGKNTIYF. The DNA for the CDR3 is TGTGCCAGCAGCTCAGGGAAGAACACCATATATTTT. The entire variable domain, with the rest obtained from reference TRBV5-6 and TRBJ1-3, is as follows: DAGVTQSPTHLIKTRGQQVTLRCSPKSGHDTVSWYQQALGQGPQFIFQYYEEEERQRGNFPDRFSGHQFPNYSSELNVNALLLGDSALYLCASSSGKNTIYFGEGSWLTVV.

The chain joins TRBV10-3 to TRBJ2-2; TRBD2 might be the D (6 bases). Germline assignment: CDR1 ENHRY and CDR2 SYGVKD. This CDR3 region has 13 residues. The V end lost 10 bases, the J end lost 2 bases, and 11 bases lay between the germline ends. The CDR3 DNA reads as TGTGCCAACTCCGGGACTAACACCGGGGAGCTGTTTTTT. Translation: CANSGTNTGELFF.

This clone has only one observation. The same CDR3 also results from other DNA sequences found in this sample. The CDR3, as DNA: TGTGCCAGCTCACCCGACAGGAATCAGCCCCAGCATTTT. Protein sequence: CASSPDRNQPQHF. This chain links TRBV18 with TRBJ1-5; D is possibly TRBD1 (6 bases). Trimming cost V 3 bases and J 4 bases, with 7 bases left between them. Germline CDR1 reads KGHSH; CDR2 reads LQKENI. CDR3 length: 13 amino acids.

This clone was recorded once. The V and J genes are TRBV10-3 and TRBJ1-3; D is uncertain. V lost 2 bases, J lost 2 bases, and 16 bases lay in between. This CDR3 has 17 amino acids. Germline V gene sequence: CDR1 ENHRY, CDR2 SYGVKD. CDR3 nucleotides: TGTGCCATCAGTGAGACGAATGCCGACATGCCTGGAAACACCATATATTTT. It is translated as CAISETNADMPGNTIYF.

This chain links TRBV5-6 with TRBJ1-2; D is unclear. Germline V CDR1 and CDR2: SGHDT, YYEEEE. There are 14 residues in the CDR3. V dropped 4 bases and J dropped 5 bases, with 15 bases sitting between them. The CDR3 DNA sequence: TGTGCCAGCAGCCGGAAGCGGTTTGGTTATGGCTACACCTTC. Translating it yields CASSRKRFGYGYTF. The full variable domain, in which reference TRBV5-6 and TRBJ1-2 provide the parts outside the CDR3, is DAGVTQSPTHLIKTRGQQVTLRCSPKSGHDTVSWYQQALGQGPQFIFQYYEEEERQRGNFPDRFSGHQFPNYSSELNVNALLLGDSALYLCASSRKRFGYGYTFGSGTRLTVV.

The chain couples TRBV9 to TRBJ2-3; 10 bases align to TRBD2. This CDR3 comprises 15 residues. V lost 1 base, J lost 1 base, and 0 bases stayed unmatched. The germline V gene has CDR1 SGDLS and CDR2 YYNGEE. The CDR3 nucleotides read TGTGCCAGCAGCGTACTAGCGGGGGGCACAGATACGCAGTATTTT. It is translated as CASSVLAGGTDTQYF.

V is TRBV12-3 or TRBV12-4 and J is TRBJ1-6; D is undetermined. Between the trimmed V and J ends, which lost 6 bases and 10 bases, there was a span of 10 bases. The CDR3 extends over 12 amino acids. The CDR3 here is CASSPGLSPLHF. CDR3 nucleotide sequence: TGTGCCAGCAGCCCAGGACTGTCACCCCTCCACTTT.

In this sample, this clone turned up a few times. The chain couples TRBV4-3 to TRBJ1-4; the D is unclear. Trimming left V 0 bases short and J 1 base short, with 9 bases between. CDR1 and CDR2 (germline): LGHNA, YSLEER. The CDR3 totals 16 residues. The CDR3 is CASSQDFTVTNEKLFF. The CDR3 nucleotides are TGCGCCAGCAGCCAAGATTTCACGGTAACTAATGAAAAACTGTTTTTT.

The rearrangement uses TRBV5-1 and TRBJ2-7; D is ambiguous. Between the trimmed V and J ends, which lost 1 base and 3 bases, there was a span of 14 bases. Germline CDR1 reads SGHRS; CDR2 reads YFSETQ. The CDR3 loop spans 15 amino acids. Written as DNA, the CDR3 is TGCGCCAGCAGCTTGTCTGCAGGCCCGAGCTACGAGCAGTACTTC. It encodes CASSLSAGPSYEQYF.

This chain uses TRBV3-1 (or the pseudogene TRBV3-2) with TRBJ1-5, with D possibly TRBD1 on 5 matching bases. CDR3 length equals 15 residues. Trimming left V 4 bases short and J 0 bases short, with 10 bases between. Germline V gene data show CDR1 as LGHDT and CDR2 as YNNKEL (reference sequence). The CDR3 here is CASSRRQNSNQPQHF. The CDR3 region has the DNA TGTGCCAGCAGCCGCAGACAGAATAGCAATCAGCCCCAGCATTTT.

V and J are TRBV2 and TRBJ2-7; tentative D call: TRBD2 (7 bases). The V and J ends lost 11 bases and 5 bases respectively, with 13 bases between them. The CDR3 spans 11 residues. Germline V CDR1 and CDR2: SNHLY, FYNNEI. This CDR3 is CAGGGRDEQYF. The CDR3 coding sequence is TGTGCCGGGGGGGGCCGCGACGAGCAGTACTTC.

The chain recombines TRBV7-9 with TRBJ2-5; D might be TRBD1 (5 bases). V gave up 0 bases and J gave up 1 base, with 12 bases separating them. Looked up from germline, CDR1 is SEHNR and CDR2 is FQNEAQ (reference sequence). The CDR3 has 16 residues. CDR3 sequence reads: CASSLAARDGQETQYF. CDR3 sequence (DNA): TGTGCCAGCAGCTTAGCGGCCAGGGATGGCCAAGAGACCCAGTACTTC.

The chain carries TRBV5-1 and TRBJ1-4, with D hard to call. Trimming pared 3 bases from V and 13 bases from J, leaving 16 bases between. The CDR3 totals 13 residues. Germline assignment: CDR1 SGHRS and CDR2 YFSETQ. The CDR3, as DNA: TGCGCCAGCAGCTCCGAAGTCGAGTCTAGACTGTTTTTT. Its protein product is CASSSEVESRLFF.

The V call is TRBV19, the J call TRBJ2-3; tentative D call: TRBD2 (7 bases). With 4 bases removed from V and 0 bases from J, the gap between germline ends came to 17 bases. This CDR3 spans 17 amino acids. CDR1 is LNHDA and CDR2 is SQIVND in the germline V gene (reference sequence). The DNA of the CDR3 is TGTGCCAGTAGTAAGGGGGAGGGGCCAGCTAGCACAGATACGCAGTATTTT. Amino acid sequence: CASSKGEGPASTDTQYF.

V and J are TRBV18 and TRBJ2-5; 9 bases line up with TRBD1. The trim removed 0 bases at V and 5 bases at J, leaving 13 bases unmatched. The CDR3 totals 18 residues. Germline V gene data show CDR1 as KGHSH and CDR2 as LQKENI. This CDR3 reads CASSPPYDRGVGRETQYF. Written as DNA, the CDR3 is TGTGCCAGCTCACCACCGTACGACAGGGGGGTCGGGCGCGAGACCCAGTACTTC.